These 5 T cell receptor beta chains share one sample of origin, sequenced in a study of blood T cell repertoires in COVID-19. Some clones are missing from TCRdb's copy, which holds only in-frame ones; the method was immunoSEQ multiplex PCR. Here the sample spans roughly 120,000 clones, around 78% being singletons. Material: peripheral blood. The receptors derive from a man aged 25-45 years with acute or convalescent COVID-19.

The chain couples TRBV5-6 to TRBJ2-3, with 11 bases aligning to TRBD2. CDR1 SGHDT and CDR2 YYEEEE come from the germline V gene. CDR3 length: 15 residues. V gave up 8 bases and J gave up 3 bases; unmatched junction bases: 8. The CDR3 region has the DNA TGTGCCAGTCTGGCTAGCGGGGGGCCTACAGATACGCAGTATTTT. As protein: CASLASGGPTDTQYF. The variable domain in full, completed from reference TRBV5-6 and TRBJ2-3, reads DAGVTQSPTHLIKTRGQQVTLRCSPKSGHDTVSWYQQALGQGPQFIFQYYEEEERQRGNFPDRFSGHQFPNYSSELNVNALLLGDSALYLCASLASGGPTDTQYFGPGTRLTVL.

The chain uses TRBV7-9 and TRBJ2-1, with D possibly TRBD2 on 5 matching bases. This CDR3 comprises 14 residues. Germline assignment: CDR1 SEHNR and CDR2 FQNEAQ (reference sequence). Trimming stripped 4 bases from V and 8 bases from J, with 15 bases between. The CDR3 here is CASSSHSGSDEQFF. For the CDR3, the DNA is TGTGCCAGCAGCTCCCACTCGGGGAGCGATGAGCAGTTCTTC.

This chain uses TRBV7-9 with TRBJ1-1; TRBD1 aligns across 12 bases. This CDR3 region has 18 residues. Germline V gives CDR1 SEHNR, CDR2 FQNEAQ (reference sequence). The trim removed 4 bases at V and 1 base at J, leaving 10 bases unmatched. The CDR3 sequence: CASSSFTGTGGRNTEAFF. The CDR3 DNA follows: TGTGCCAGCAGCTCCTTCACCGGGACAGGGGGCAGGAACACTGAAGCTTTCTTT.

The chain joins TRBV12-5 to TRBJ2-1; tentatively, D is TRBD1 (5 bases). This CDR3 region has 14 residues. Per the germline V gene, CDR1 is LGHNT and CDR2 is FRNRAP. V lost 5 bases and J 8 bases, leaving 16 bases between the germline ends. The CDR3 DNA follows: TGTGCTAGTGGTCCTGGGGCAGGACGGTATGAGCAGTTCTTC. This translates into CASGPGAGRYEQFF. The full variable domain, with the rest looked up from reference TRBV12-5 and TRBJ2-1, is DARVTQTPRHKVTEMGQEVTMRCQPILGHNTVFWYRQTMMQGLELLAYFRNRAPLDDSGMPKDRFSAEMPDATLATLKIQPSEPRDSAVYFCASGPGAGRYEQFFGPGTRLTVL.

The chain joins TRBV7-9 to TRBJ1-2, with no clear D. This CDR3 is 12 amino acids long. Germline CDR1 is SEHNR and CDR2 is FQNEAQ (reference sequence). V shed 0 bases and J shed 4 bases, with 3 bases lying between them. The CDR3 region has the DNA TGTGCCAGCAGCTTAGCTAGCTATGGCTACACCTTC. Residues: CASSLASYGYTF.